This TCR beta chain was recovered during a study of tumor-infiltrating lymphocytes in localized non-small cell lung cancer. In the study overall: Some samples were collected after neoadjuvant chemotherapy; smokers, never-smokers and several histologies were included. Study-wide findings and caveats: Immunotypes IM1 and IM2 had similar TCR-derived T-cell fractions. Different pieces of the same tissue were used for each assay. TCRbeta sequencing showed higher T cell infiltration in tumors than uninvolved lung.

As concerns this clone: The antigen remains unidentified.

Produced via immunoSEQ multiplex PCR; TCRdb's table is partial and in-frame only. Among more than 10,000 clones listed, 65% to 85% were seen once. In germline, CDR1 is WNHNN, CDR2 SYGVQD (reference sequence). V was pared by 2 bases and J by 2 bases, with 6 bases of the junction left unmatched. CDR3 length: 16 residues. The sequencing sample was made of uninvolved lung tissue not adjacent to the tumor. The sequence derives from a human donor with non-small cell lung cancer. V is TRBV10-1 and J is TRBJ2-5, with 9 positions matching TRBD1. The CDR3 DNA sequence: TGCGCCAGCAGTGAGACTGGGGACAGGGATCAAGAGACCCAGTACTTC. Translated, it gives CASSETGDRDQETQYF.